The clone carrying this T cell receptor beta chain showed up many times. Its antigen is as yet unknown. In TCRdb, the 5' RACE reads were re-called with MiXCR into one record per CDR3 protein. This table has roughly 23,000 distinct CDR3 sequences, about 4.3% appearing once. Time point of the sample: sample taken at primary tumor resection. The donors, 70 to 80 patients with untreated early-stage non-small cell lung cancer, provided the samples. Researchers sequenced whole RNA taken from tumor, nontumor lung or frozen PBMC without sorting. This specimen belongs to a study of spatial heterogeneity in lung cancer. As for the study in general: Sequences of the beta chain were consistently detected in greater numbers than alpha-chain sequences. Raw sequencing reads included, on average, more than 8.5 appearances of each unique TCR and UMI combination.

Germline loops: CDR1 DFQATT, CDR2 SNEGSKA (reference sequence). The CDR3 length is 13 residues. V dropped 1 base and J dropped 12; count of bases not matched to a gene: 10. Study results and caveats: The number of expanded tumor alpha and beta chains correlated with mutation number.

The sequenced sample was lung tumor tissue, obtained at surgery. The chain links TRBV20-1 to TRBJ2-7; 9 bases fit TRBD1. The sequence derives from a male donor with early-stage non-small cell lung cancer. The CDR3 region has the DNA TGCAGTGCTAGAGCCCCCGGGGGGACAGGGCTGTACTTC. It codes for CSARAPGGTGLYF.